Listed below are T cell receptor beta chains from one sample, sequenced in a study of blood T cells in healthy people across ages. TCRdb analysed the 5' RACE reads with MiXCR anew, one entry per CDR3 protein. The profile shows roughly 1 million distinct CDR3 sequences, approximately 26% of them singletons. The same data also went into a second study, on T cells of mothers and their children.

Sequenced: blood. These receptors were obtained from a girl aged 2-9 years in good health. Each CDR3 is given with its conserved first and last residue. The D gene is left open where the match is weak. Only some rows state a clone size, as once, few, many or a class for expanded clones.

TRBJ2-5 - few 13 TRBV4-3 CASSWVLQETQYF TGCGCCAGCAGTTGGGTACTTCAAGAGACCCAGTACTTC
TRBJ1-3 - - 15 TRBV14 CASSQDQSSGNTIYF TGTGCCAGCAGCCAAGACCAGTCCTCTGGAAACACCATATATTTT
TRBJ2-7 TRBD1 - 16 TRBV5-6 CASSSQTGGAFHEQYF TGTGCCAGCAGCTCGCAAACAGGGGGCGCTTTTCACGAGCAGTACTTC
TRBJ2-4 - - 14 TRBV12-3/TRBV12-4 CASSTPGGGSIQYF TGTGCCAGCAGCACCCCAGGGGGAGGCAGCATTCAGTACTTC
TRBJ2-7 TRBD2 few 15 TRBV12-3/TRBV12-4 CASSLGTSDFYEQYF TGTGCCAGCAGTTTGGGGACTAGCGATTTCTACGAGCAGTACTTC
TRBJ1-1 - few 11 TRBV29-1 CSVGGRKGAFF TGCAGCGTTGGGGGTCGGAAGGGAGCTTTCTTT
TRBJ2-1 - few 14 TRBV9 CASSADSRYNEQFF TGTGCCAGCAGCGCCGACAGTCGCTACAATGAGCAGTTCTTC
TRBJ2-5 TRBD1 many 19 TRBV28 CASSSLLGQGGPYQETQYF TGTGCCAGCAGTTCCCTCCTCGGACAGGGAGGCCCCTACCAAGAGACCCAGTACTTC
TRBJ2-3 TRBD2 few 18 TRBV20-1 CSAEKLAGGDGSTDTQYF TGCAGTGCTGAGAAACTAGCGGGGGGTGACGGTAGCACAGATACGCAGTATTTT
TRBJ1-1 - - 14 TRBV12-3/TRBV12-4 CASTEATGNTEAFF TGTGCCAGCACTGAAGCGACAGGGAACACTGAAGCTTTCTTT
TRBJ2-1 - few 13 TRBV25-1 CATSPSSYNEQFF TGTGCCACCTCCCCGAGCTCCTACAATGAGCAGTTCTTC
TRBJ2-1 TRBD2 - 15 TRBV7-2 CASSYTSGGDNEQFF TGTGCCAGCAGCTATACTAGCGGGGGGGACAATGAGCAGTTCTTC
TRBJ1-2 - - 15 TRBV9 CASSVGNKASGGYTF TGTGCCAGCAGCGTGGGCAACAAGGCGAGCGGGGGCTACACCTTC
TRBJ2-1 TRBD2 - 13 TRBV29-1 CSATSGGGNEQFF TGCAGCGCTACGAGCGGGGGGGGCAATGAGCAGTTCTTC
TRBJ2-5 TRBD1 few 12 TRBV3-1 CAISGTEETQYF TGTGCCATCTCCGGGACAGAGGAGACCCAGTACTTC
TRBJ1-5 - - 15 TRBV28 CASTLGGVGNQPQHF TGTGCCAGCACCCTAGGGGGGGTTGGCAATCAGCCCCAGCATTTT
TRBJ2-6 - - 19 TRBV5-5 CASSLEPPTGMIGANVLTF TGTGCCAGCAGCTTGGAGCCCCCGACAGGAATGATTGGGGCCAACGTCCTGACTTTC
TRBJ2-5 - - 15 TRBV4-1 CASSQDSGTGETQYF TGCGCCAGCAGCCAAGATTCGGGAACAGGAGAGACCCAGTACTTC
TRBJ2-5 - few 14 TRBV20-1 CSARDQPLPETQYF TGCAGTGCTAGAGATCAACCCCTCCCAGAGACCCAGTACTTC
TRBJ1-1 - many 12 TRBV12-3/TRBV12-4 CASSFRGTEAFF TGTGCCAGCAGCTTCAGGGGCACTGAAGCTTTCTTT
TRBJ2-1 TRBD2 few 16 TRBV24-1 CATSDLLAGGTNGQFF TGTGCCACCAGTGACCTCCTAGCGGGGGGAACTAATGGGCAGTTCTTC
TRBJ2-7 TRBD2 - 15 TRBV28 CASSKTSGSSYEQYF TGTGCCAGCTCAAAAACTAGCGGGAGCTCCTACGAGCAGTACTTC
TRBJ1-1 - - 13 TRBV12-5 CASNGALNTEAFF TGTGCTAGTAACGGGGCCCTTAACACTGAAGCTTTCTTT
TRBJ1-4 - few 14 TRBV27 CASSLIGSREKLFF TGTGCCAGCAGTTTAATCGGTTCACGGGAAAAACTGTTTTTT
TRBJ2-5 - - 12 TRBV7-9 CASTGEGETQYF TGTGCCAGCACAGGGGAGGGAGAGACCCAGTACTTC
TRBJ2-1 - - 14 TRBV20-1 CSAGILLSYNEQFF TGCAGTGCTGGGATCCTCCTCTCCTACAATGAGCAGTTCTTC
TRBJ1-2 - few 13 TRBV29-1 CSVIPGSPYGYTF TGCAGCGTGATACCGGGATCCCCCTATGGCTACACCTTC
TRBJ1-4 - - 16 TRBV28 CASSFGQARGDEKLFF TGTGCCAGCAGTTTCGGGCAGGCCCGAGGAGATGAAAAACTGTTTTTT